Presented here are 10 T cell receptor beta chains from one specimen sequenced in a study of shared clonotypes between healthy human individuals. Produced via immunoSEQ multiplex PCR; TCRdb's table is partial and in-frame only. The sample lists some 2 million clones, over 85% occurring once. Input material: naive CD4+ T cells sorted from blood. Subset: CD45RA+ positively selected. These receptors came from a man between 18 and 35 years old in good health.

The gene calls are TRBV7-3 and TRBJ1-2, with unresolved D. The CDR3 totals 14 residues. Germline CDR1 SGHTA, CDR2 FQGTGA. Trimming removed 5 bases at V and 8 bases at J, with 18 bases between. This CDR3 is CASSPSNPPGGYTF. The CDR3 DNA follows: TGTGCCAGCAGCCCGTCGAACCCCCCCGGAGGCTACACCTTC.

This chain uses TRBV6-1 with TRBJ2-2; D is tentatively TRBD1 or TRBD2 (5 bases each). CDR1 and CDR2 (germline): MNHNS, SASEGT. Trimming removed 7 bases from V and 6 bases from J, with 15 bases in between. This CDR3 has 14 amino acids. The CDR3: CASIRDQLSGELFF. The CDR3 DNA sequence: TGTGCCAGCATTAGGGACCAATTATCCGGGGAGCTGTTTTTT.

This chain connects TRBV7-2 to TRBJ1-1, with D possibly being TRBD1 (5 bases). The CDR3 has 15 amino acids. Germline V gene sequence: CDR1 SGHTA, CDR2 FQGNSA. V lost 2 bases to trimming and J lost 1 base, with 11 bases between them. The CDR3 protein is CASSLRGRWNTEAFF. The CDR3 nucleotides are TGTGCCAGCAGCTTACGGGGACGGTGGAACACTGAAGCTTTCTTT.

This clone was found a few times. The same CDR3 arises from other DNA sequences in this sample as well. V is TRBV5-1 and J is TRBJ2-5; D not resolved. V was shortened by 0 bases and J by 1 base, with 7 bases between the two germline ends. The germline CDR1 and CDR2 sequences are SGHRS and YFSETQ. CDR3 length: 14 residues. Here the CDR3 DNA reads TGCGCCAGCAGCTTGGCTGGAACCCAAGAGACCCAGTACTTC. Protein product: CASSLAGTQETQYF. The full variable domain, rest sourced from reference TRBV5-1 and TRBJ2-5, is KAGVTQTPRYLIKTRGQQVTLSCSPISGHRSVSWYQQTPGQGLQFLFEYFSETQRNKGNFPGRFSGRQFSNSRSEMNVSTLELGDSALYLCASSLAGTQETQYFGPGTRLLVL.

V and J are TRBV19 and TRBJ1-6; a possible D gene is TRBD1 (6 bases). This CDR3 has 17 residues. The germline gives CDR1 LNHDA, CDR2 SQIVND (reference sequence). Trimming removed 4 bases from V and 0 bases from J, with 13 bases in between. The CDR3 region is CASSSTGWGSYNSPLHF. The CDR3 coding sequence is TGTGCCAGTAGTAGTACAGGGTGGGGCTCCTATAATTCACCCCTCCACTTT.

The rearrangement uses TRBV7-6 and TRBJ1-2, with unresolved D. Trimming stripped 1 base from V and 7 bases from J, with 10 bases between. The CDR3 runs to 13 residues. Germline lookup yields CDR1 SGHVS and CDR2 FNYEAQ. CDR3 amino acids: CASSLDQNGGYTF. CDR3 bases: TGTGCCAGCAGCTTAGATCAAAACGGTGGCTACACCTTC.

The V gene is TRBV5-1, the J gene TRBJ2-7; no definite D call. This CDR3 comprises 14 residues. Between the trimmed V and J ends, which lost 4 bases and 2 bases, there was a span of 13 bases. In germline, CDR1 is SGHRS, CDR2 YFSETQ. For the CDR3, the DNA is TGCGCCAGCAGCGATGACACCTTCCCCTACGAGCAGTACTTC. This translates into CASSDDTFPYEQYF.

The J gene is TRBJ2-2, the V gene TRBV15; 14 positions agree with TRBD2. Trimming cost V 8 bases and J 2 bases; bases outside gene matches: 1. Looked up from germline, CDR1 is LNHNV and CDR2 is YYDKDF (reference sequence). This CDR3 is 15 amino acids long. CDR3 region: CATGTSGSNTGELFF. CDR3 in DNA: TGTGCCACCGGGACTAGCGGGAGTAACACCGGGGAGCTGTTTTTT.

The V and J genes are TRBV5-6 and TRBJ2-1, with D uncertain. V was trimmed by 4 bases and J by 2 bases, leaving 10 bases between them. The CDR3 spans 14 residues. CDR1 is SGHDT, CDR2 YYEEEE, per germline. The CDR3 loop reads CASSILGTYNEQFF. The CDR3 DNA reads as TGTGCCAGCAGCATACTGGGGACCTACAATGAGCAGTTCTTC.

V gene TRBV15 combines with J gene TRBJ1-4; 8 bases line up with TRBD1. This CDR3 is built from 14 residues. J gave up 6 bases and V 2 bases, and 2 bases lay outside the gene matches. Per the germline V gene, CDR1 is LNHNV and CDR2 is YYDKDF (reference sequence). CDR3 residues: CATSRTGGYEKLFF. As DNA, the CDR3 is TGTGCCACCAGCAGAACAGGGGGGTATGAAAAACTGTTTTTT.